Below, 26 T cell receptor beta chains from the same sample are listed, as sequenced in a study of identical twins. TCRdb passed the 5' RACE reads through MiXCR, listing each CDR3 protein once. The table records fewer than 350,000 distinct CDR3 sequences, less than 9% of them present only once. The same data also contributed to another study, on yellow fever vaccine responses in identical twins.

The sample was memory (CD45RO+) T cells sorted from blood. These receptors all come from a woman aged 18 to 35 in good health.

This clonotype was found many times. The chain employs TRBV20-1 and TRBJ2-5; D may be TRBD2 (7 bases). V lost 0 bases to trimming and J lost 3 bases, with 8 bases between them. CDR3 length: 13 residues. The germline V gene encodes CDR1 DFQATT and CDR2 SNEGSKA (reference sequence). CDR3 sequence reads: CSAREGGEETQYF. The CDR3 coding sequence is TGCAGTGCTAGAGAAGGGGGGGAAGAGACCCAGTACTTC.

This clonotype was observed many times. J is TRBJ1-1 and V is TRBV12-3 or TRBV12-4, with D maybe TRBD1 (6 bases). The V end was cut by 6 bases, the J end by 1 base, with 9 bases between. The CDR3 is made up of 13 amino acids. The CDR3 nucleotides are TGTGCCAGCAGACAGGGTTCGAACACTGAAGCTTTCTTT. It codes for CASRQGSNTEAFF.

This clonotype occurred a few times. The rearrangement uses TRBV20-1 and TRBJ2-5; D might be TRBD1 (5 bases). The V end lost 1 base, the J end lost 4 bases, and 10 bases lay between the germline ends. Germline V CDR1 and CDR2: DFQATT, SNEGSKA (reference sequence). This CDR3 contains 13 residues. In DNA form, the CDR3 reads TGCAGTGCTAGAGTTGTGGGGCTAGAGACCCAGTACTTC. It codes for CSARVVGLETQYF.

This clonotype was seen a few times. The V call is TRBV10-3, the J call TRBJ2-7; the D gene is possibly TRBD2 (5 bases). There are 13 residues in the CDR3. V lost 1 base to trimming and J lost 6 bases, with 10 bases between them. Germline CDR1 ENHRY, CDR2 SYGVKD. This CDR3 reads CAISELAGIEQYF. CDR3 nucleotide sequence: TGTGCCATCAGTGAGTTGGCGGGTATCGAGCAGTACTTC.

The rearrangement links TRBV25-1 to TRBJ2-1, with D possibly TRBD1 on 6 matching bases. The V end lost 4 bases, the J end lost 10 bases, and 26 bases lay between the germline ends. CDR1 MGHDK and CDR2 SYGVNS come from the germline V gene. CDR3 length: 17 residues. Here the CDR3 reads CASSGQVKTSYDGEQFF. CDR3 DNA: TGTGCCAGCAGTGGACAGGTAAAGACCTCATACGATGGGGAGCAGTTCTTC.

This clonotype has just a few counts. CDR3 in DNA: TGTGCCAGCAGCCAGGGACTCCAGAACACTGAAGCTTTCTTT. Protein sequence: CASSQGLQNTEAFF. The V call is TRBV5-5, the J call TRBJ1-1; the D gene is possibly TRBD1 (5 bases). From germline, CDR1 is SGHKS and CDR2 YYEKEE (reference sequence). There are 14 residues in the CDR3. Trimming stripped 4 bases from V and 1 base from J, with 11 bases between.

This clonotype was counted only a few times. This CDR3 is CASSFGDGRGNEQFF. The CDR3 nucleotides are TGCGCCAGCAGCTTTGGGGACGGGAGGGGTAATGAGCAGTTCTTC. The chain is built from TRBV5-1 and TRBJ2-1, with 8 bases lining up with TRBD2. This CDR3 has 15 residues. CDR1 is SGHRS and CDR2 is YFSETQ in the germline V gene. Losses at the gene ends were 2 bases for V and 7 bases for J; bases not matched to a gene: 8.

The table lists this clonotype with a count of one. This rearrangement joins TRBV12-3 or TRBV12-4 to TRBJ2-7, with TRBD1 as a possible D gene (6 bases). CDR3 size: 13 residues. V gave up 5 bases and J gave up 3 bases, with 11 bases separating them. CDR3 amino acids: CASSPRGNYEQYF. The CDR3, as DNA: TGTGCCAGCAGTCCAAGGGGGAACTACGAGCAGTACTTC.

This clonotype has a count of ten or more. This chain joins TRBV5-1 and TRBJ2-1, with 10 bases that match TRBD2. From germline, CDR1 is SGHRS and CDR2 YFSETQ. The V gene end was trimmed by 0 bases and the J gene end by 2 bases; junction bases not matched to a gene: 8. This CDR3 has 18 residues. CDR3 amino acids: CASSLEAGGPGTYNEQFF. In DNA, the CDR3 is TGCGCCAGCAGCTTGGAAGCGGGAGGGCCGGGGACCTACAATGAGCAGTTCTTC.

This chain links TRBV12-3 or TRBV12-4 with TRBJ2-7; the match to TRBD1 covers 7 bases. The ends lost 5 bases at V and 1 base at J; junction bases unmatched: 5. The CDR3 sequence is 14 residues long. The CDR3 DNA reads as TGTGCCAGCAGTGCTAAGACAGGGTCCTACGAGCAGTACTTC. This codes for CASSAKTGSYEQYF.

In regard to this clonotype: A clone one base away is much larger, so this may be a read error. The J gene is TRBJ2-1, the V gene TRBV7-2; D uncertain. Germline assignment: CDR1 SGHTA and CDR2 FQGNSA. This CDR3 contains 17 residues. CDR3 in amino acids: CASSLVLTRGLGNDQFF. CDR3 DNA: TGTGCCAGCAGCTTAGTCCTCACACGAGGTCTGGGCAATGATCAGTTCTTC.

This clonotype was counted a few times. The rearrangement uses TRBV5-5 and TRBJ2-3; D not resolved. The germline V and J ends were trimmed by 5 bases and 0 bases, with 16 bases remaining between them. This CDR3 spans 16 amino acids. Germline-derived CDR1 and CDR2 are SGHKS and YYEKEE (reference sequence). CDR3 nucleotide sequence: TGTGCCAGCAGGACAACCCGGCTTACTAGCACAGATACGCAGTATTTT. This translates into CASRTTRLTSTDTQYF. Complete variable domain (other parts from reference TRBV5-5 and TRBJ2-3): DAGVTQSPTHLIKTRGQQVTLRCSPISGHKSVSWYQQVLGQGPQFIFQYYEKEERGRGNFPDRFSARQFPNYSSELNVNALLLGDSALYLCASRTTRLTSTDTQYFGPGTRLTVL.

This clonotype showed up just a few times. The chain's CDR3 is CASGRRGQGAKNTEAFF. For the CDR3, the DNA is TGTGCCAGCGGAAGGCGGGGCCAAGGGGCCAAGAACACTGAAGCTTTCTTT. This chain connects TRBV11-2 to TRBJ1-1, with TRBD1 as a possible D gene (5 bases). Trimming left V 8 bases short and J 1 base short, with 23 bases between. Germline CDR1 reads SGHAT; CDR2 reads FQNNGV. This CDR3 is 17 amino acids long.

This clonotype was seen a handful of times. V is TRBV29-1 and J is TRBJ2-3; perhaps TRBD2 as D (6 bases). The CDR3 extends over 16 amino acids. Trimming took off 1 base at V and 0 bases at J, with 14 bases between the two ends. Germline V gene data show CDR1 as SQVTM and CDR2 as ANQGSEA. The CDR3 sequence is CSVEGNGRPSTDTQYF. In DNA, the CDR3 is TGCAGCGTTGAAGGTAACGGGAGACCAAGCACAGATACGCAGTATTTT.

In this sample, this clonotype turned up a few times. The V and J genes are TRBV20-1 and TRBJ1-2; no clear D gene. From germline, CDR1 is DFQATT and CDR2 SNEGSKA (reference sequence). V was trimmed by 0 bases and J by 7 bases, leaving 15 bases between them. The CDR3 spans 14 residues. The CDR3 reads CSARDVRTASGYTF. The DNA of the CDR3 is TGCAGTGCTAGAGACGTCCGGACTGCCAGTGGCTACACCTTC.

This clonotype has ten or more counts. The genes are TRBV6-2 or TRBV6-3 and TRBJ1-6, with unresolved D. The CDR3 has 12 residues. The V and J ends lost 4 bases and 13 bases respectively, with 11 bases between them. CDR1 is MNHEY and CDR2 is SVGEGT in the germline V gene. This chain's CDR3 is CASSFRLLPLHF. The DNA for the CDR3 is TGTGCCAGCAGTTTCCGACTCCTGCCCCTCCACTTT.

V is TRBV7-3 and J is TRBJ2-1, with a weak D call TRBD2 (5 bases). Trimming shortened V by 11 bases and J by 10 bases, and 24 bases separated the two germline ends. The germline V gene encodes CDR1 SGHTA and CDR2 FQGTGA. CDR3 size: 14 residues. For the CDR3, the DNA is TGTGCCCACGCTCTCCGCTACGGGGTTGGCGAGCAGTTCTTC. This encodes CAHALRYGVGEQFF.

This clonotype occurred a few times. This chain connects TRBV20-1 to TRBJ1-6, with 7 bases matching TRBD1. J was trimmed by 7 bases and V by 6 bases; bases with no gene match: 12. CDR3 size: 15 residues. From germline, CDR1 is DFQATT and CDR2 SNEGSKA (reference sequence). The DNA of the CDR3 is TGCAGTGCCCTGGGACAGTCGGTGTCCAATTCACCCCTCCACTTT. Translation gives CSALGQSVSNSPLHF.

Many counts were recorded for this clonotype. The rearrangement links TRBV29-1 to TRBJ2-5, with D perhaps being TRBD1 or TRBD2 (5 bases each). The CDR3 is made up of 13 amino acids. The germline gives CDR1 SQVTM, CDR2 ANQGSEA. V lost 7 bases, J lost 5 bases, and 17 bases lay in between. The CDR3 is CSAGGTSGETQYF. The CDR3 nucleotides read TGCAGCGCTGGGGGAACATCGGGGGAGACCCAGTACTTC. Based on the CDR3 plus reference TRBV29-1 and TRBJ2-5, the full variable domain is SAVISQKPSRDICQRGTSLTIQCQVDSQVTMMFWYRQQPGQSLTLIATANQGSEATYESGFVIDKFPISRPNLTFSTLTVSNMSPEDSSIYLCSAGGTSGETQYFGPGTRLLVL.

The rearrangement uses TRBV10-3 and TRBJ1-3, with a possible D match to TRBD1 (5 bases). The germline V and J ends were trimmed by 4 bases and 0 bases, with 16 bases remaining between them. The CDR3 is 17 residues long. CDR1 is ENHRY, CDR2 SYGVKD, per germline. Here the CDR3 reads CAISGRVGRSSGNTIYF. The CDR3 region has the DNA TGTGCCATCAGTGGTCGTGTGGGACGGAGCTCTGGAAACACCATATATTTT.

This clonotype has ten or more counts. The genes are TRBV7-8 and TRBJ1-3; D not certain. From germline, CDR1 is SGHVS and CDR2 FQNEAQ. CDR3 length: 14 residues. The V end was cut by 5 bases, the J end by 1 base, with 9 bases between. The CDR3 coding sequence is TGTGCCAGCAGCCCCGGGATTTCTGGAAACACCATATATTTT. This encodes CASSPGISGNTIYF.

DNA for the CDR3: TGTGCCAGCAGCTTCGACAGGGGAAGAATGACTGAAGCTTTCTTT. This gives the protein CASSFDRGRMTEAFF. The chain employs TRBV11-2 and TRBJ1-1; 8 bases align to TRBD1. Germline loops: CDR1 SGHAT, CDR2 FQNNGV. The CDR3 length is 15 residues. Unmatched junction bases numbered 8, after V lost 3 bases and J lost 5 bases.

In its sample, this clonotype was seen a few times. The V call is TRBV20-1, the J call TRBJ1-4; the D gene is possibly TRBD1 (6 bases). Germline CDR1 DFQATT, CDR2 SNEGSKA (reference sequence). Trimming pared 0 bases from V and 5 bases from J, leaving 10 bases between. This CDR3 region has 14 residues. CDR3 loop: CSARDNTGNEKLFF. In nucleotides, the CDR3 is TGCAGTGCTAGAGATAACACAGGGAATGAAAAACTGTTTTTT.

On this clonotype: This could be a read error, since a much larger clone is one nucleotide away. The chain combines TRBV20-1 with TRBJ2-1; 14 nucleotides line up with TRBD2. CDR1 is DFQATT and CDR2 is SNEGSKA in the germline V gene (reference sequence). The CDR3 length is 16 residues. Written as DNA, the CDR3 is TGCTGTGCTAGAGGACTAGCGGGGGGACGTTACAATGAGCAGTTCTTC. It is translated as CCARGLAGGRYNEQFF.

This clonotype has ten or more counts. The gene calls are TRBV5-1 and TRBJ2-4, with TRBD1 matching over 8 bases. Germline V gives CDR1 SGHRS, CDR2 YFSETQ. The J segment lost 12 bases and the V segment lost 3 bases, leaving 5 bases of the junction unmatched. The CDR3 sequence is 12 residues long. The CDR3 loop reads CASSSPGQGQYF. The DNA of the CDR3 is TGCGCCAGCAGCTCCCCCGGACAGGGTCAGTACTTC. The full variable domain, rest sourced from reference TRBV5-1 and TRBJ2-4, is KAGVTQTPRYLIKTRGQQVTLSCSPISGHRSVSWYQQTPGQGLQFLFEYFSETQRNKGNFPGRFSGRQFSNSRSEMNVSTLELGDSALYLCASSSPGQGQYFGAGTRLSVL.

This clonotype was seen a few times. The chain carries TRBV14 and TRBJ2-3, with 9 nucleotides matching TRBD1. V gave up 6 bases and J gave up 3 bases; unmatched junction bases: 1. The CDR3 covers 13 residues. Germline loops: CDR1 SGHDN, CDR2 FVKESK. The CDR3 DNA reads TGTGCCAGCAGGGGACAGGGTACAGATACGCAGTATTTT. Protein: CASRGQGTDTQYF.